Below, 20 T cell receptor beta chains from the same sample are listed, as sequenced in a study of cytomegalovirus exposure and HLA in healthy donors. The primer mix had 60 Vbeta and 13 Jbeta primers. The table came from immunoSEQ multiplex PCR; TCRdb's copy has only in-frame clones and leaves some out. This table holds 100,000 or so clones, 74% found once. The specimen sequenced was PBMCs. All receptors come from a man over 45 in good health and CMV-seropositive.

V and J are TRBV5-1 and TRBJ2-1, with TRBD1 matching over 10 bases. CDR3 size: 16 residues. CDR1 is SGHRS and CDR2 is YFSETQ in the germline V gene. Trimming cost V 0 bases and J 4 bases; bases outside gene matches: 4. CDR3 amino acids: CASSLVRDRGYNEQFF. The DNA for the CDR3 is TGCGCCAGCAGCTTGGTGAGGGACAGGGGTTACAATGAGCAGTTCTTC. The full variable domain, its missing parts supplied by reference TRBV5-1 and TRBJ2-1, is KAGVTQTPRYLIKTRGQQVTLSCSPISGHRSVSWYQQTPGQGLQFLFEYFSETQRNKGNFPGRFSGRQFSNSRSEMNVSTLELGDSALYLCASSLVRDRGYNEQFFGPGTRLTVL.

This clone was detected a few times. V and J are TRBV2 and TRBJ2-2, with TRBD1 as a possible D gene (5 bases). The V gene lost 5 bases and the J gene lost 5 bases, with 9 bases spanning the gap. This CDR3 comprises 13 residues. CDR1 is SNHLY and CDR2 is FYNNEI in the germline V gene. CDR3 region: CASSLTDTGELFF. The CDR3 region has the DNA TGTGCCAGCAGTTTGACAGATACCGGGGAGCTGTTTTTT.

The CDR3, as DNA: TGTGCCAGCAGTTTTACAGGGAGCTCTGGAAACACCATATATTTT. Its translation: CASSFTGSSGNTIYF. The chain carries TRBV2 and TRBJ1-3, with a weak D call TRBD1 (6 bases). Germline assignment: CDR1 SNHLY and CDR2 FYNNEI. The CDR3 has 15 amino acids. The ends were cut back, 5 bases at V and 0 bases at J, with 11 bases in the middle.

In nucleotides, the CDR3 is TGTGCCAGCAGCTTAGGAGCCAGGGAAAATCAGCCCCAGCATTTT. As protein: CASSLGARENQPQHF. The V gene is TRBV7-2, the J gene TRBJ1-5; D may be TRBD1 (5 bases). Germline CDR1 and CDR2: SGHTA and FQGNSA. Trimming removed 1 base at V and 4 bases at J, with 11 bases between. The CDR3 runs to 15 residues.

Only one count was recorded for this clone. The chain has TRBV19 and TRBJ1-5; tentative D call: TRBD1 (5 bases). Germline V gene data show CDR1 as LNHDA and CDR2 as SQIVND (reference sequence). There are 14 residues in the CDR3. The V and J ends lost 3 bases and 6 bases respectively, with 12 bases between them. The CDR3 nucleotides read TGTGCCAGTAGTATTAAAGGGGCAGGTCAGCCCCAGCATTTT. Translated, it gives CASSIKGAGQPQHF.

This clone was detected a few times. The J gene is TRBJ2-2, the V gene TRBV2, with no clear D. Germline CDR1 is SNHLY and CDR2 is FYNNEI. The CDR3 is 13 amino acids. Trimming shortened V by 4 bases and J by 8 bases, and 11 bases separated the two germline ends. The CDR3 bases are TGTGCCAGCAGTGGAGCGAAGAGGGGGGAGCTGTTTTTT. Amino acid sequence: CASSGAKRGELFF.

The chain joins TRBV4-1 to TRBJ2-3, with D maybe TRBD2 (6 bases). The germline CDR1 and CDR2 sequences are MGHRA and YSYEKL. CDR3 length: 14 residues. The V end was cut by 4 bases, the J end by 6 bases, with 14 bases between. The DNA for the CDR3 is TGCGCCAGCAGCCGGAGCGCGAGCGGGGATACGCAGTATTTT. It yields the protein CASSRSASGDTQYF.

The CDR3: CASRDRESNQPQHF. DNA for the CDR3: TGTGCCAGCAGGGACAGGGAGAGCAATCAGCCCCAGCATTTT. This chain uses TRBV2 with TRBJ1-5, with 8 positions matching TRBD1. From germline, CDR1 is SNHLY and CDR2 FYNNEI. With 6 bases clipped from V and 1 base from J, the junction kept 2 bases outside the gene matches. There are 14 residues in the CDR3.

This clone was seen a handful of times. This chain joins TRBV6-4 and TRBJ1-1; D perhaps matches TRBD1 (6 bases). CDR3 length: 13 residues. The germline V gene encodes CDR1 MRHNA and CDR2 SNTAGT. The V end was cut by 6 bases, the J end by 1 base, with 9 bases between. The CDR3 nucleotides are TGTGCCAGCAGCTCGACAGGGAACACTGAAGCTTTCTTT. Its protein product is CASSSTGNTEAFF.

The CDR3 loop is CASSLAAGVGSYNEQFF. As DNA, the CDR3 is TGTGCCAGCAGCTTAGCGGCAGGGGTTGGCTCCTACAATGAGCAGTTCTTC. This chain connects TRBV7-8 to TRBJ2-1; possibly TRBD1 for D (6 bases). Trimming took off 0 bases at V and 0 bases at J, with 12 bases between the two ends. CDR1 is SGHVS, CDR2 FQNEAQ, per germline. This CDR3 contains 17 residues.

The CDR3 coding sequence is TGTGCCAGCAGCTTTACGGGGGATACGCAGTATTTT. This sequence encodes CASSFTGDTQYF. This chain joins TRBV7-2 and TRBJ2-3; weak D call: TRBD2 (5 bases). The CDR3 length is 12 residues. V was cut by 3 bases and J by 6 bases, with 7 bases left in between. Germline V lookup: CDR1 SGHTA, CDR2 FQGNSA.

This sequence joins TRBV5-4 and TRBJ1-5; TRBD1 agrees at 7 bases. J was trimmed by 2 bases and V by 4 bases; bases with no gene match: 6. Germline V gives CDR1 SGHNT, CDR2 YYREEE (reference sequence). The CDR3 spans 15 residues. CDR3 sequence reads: CASSRWGTGNQPQHF. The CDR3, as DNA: TGTGCCAGCAGCCGCTGGGGGACAGGCAATCAGCCCCAGCATTTT.

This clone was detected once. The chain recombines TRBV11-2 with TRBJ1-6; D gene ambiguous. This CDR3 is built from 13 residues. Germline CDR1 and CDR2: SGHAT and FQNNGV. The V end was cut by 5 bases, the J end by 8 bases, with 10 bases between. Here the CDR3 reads CASSQRVYSPLHF. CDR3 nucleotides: TGTGCCAGCAGCCAGAGGGTATATTCACCCCTCCACTTT.

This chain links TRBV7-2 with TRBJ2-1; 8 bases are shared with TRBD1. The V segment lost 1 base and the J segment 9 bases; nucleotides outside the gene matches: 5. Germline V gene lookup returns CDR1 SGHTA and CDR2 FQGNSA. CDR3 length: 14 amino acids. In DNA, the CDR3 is TGTGCCAGCAGCTTAGGCAGGGGGCGGGGTGAGCAGTTCTTC. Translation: CASSLGRGRGEQFF.

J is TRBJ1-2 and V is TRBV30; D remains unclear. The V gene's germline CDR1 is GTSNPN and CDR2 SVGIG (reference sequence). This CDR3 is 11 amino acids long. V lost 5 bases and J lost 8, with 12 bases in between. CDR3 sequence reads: CAWLNVQGYTF. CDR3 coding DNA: TGTGCCTGGCTGAACGTGCAGGGCTACACCTTC.

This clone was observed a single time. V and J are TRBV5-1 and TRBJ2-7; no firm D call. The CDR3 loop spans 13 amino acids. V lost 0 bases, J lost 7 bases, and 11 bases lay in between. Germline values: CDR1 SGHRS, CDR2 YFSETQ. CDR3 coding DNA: TGCGCCAGCAGCTTGGAAACAGCTGGGGAGCAGTACTTC. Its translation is CASSLETAGEQYF.

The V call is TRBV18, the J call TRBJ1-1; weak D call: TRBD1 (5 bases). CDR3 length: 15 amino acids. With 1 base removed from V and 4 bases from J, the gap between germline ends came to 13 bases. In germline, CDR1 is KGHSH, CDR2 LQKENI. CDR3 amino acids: CASSPQKGEGTEAFF. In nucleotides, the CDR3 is TGTGCCAGCTCACCACAAAAAGGGGAAGGCACTGAAGCTTTCTTT.

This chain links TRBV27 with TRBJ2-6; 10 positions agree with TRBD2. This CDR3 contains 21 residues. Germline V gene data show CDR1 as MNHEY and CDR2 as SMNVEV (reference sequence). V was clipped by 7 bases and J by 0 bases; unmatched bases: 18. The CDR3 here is CASKKGRLAGDPSSGANVLTF. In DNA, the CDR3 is TGTGCCAGCAAAAAAGGCCGTCTAGCGGGAGACCCCAGCTCTGGGGCCAACGTCCTGACTTTC.

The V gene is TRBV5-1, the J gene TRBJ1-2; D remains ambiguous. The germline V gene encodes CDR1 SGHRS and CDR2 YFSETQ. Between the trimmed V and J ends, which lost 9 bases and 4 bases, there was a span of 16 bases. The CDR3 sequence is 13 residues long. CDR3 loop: CANEKENRYGYTF. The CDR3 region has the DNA TGCGCCAACGAGAAGGAGAACCGCTATGGCTACACCTTC.

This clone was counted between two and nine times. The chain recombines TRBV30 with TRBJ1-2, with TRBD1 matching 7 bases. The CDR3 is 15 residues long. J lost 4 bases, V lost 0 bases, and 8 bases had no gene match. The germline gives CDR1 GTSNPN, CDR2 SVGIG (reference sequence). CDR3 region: CAWSVSLGTAYGYTF. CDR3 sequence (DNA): TGTGCCTGGAGTGTAAGTCTCGGGACAGCCTATGGCTACACCTTC.